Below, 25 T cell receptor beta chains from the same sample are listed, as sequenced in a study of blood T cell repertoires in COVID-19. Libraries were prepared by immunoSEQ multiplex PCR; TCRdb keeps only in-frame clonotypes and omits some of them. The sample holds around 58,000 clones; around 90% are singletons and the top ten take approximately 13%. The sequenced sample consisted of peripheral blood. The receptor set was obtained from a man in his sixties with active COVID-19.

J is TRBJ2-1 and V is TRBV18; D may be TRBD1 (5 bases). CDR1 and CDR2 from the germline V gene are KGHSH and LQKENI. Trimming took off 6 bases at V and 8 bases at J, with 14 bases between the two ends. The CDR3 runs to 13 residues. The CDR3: CASSLLRGYEQFF. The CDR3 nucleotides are TGTGCCAGCTCTCTATTAAGGGGTTATGAGCAGTTCTTC.

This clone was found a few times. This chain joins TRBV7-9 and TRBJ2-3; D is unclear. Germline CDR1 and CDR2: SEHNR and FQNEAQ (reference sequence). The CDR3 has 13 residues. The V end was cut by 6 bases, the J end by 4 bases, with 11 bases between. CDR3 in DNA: TGTGCCAGCAGATTCCCAGATGCAGATACGCAGTATTTT. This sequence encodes CASRFPDADTQYF.

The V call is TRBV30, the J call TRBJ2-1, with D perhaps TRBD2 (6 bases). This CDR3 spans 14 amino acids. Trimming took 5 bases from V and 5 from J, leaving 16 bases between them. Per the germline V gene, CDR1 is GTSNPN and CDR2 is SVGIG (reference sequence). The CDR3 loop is CAWYSGTEHNEQFF. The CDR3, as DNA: TGTGCCTGGTACTCCGGGACTGAACACAATGAGCAGTTCTTC.

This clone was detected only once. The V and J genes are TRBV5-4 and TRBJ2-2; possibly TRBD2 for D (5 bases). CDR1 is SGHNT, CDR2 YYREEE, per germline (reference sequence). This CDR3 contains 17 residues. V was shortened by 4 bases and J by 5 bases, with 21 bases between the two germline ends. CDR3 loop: CASSPGLIGTGTGELFF. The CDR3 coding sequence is TGTGCCAGCAGCCCGGGCCTCATAGGTACGGGGACCGGGGAGCTGTTTTTT.

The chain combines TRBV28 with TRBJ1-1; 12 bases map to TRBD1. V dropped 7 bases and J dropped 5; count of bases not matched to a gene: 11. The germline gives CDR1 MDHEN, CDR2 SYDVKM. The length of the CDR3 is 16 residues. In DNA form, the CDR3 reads TGTGCCAGCAAAGTAAGCCGGGACAGGGGGCGGACTGAAGCTTTCTTT. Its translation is CASKVSRDRGRTEAFF.

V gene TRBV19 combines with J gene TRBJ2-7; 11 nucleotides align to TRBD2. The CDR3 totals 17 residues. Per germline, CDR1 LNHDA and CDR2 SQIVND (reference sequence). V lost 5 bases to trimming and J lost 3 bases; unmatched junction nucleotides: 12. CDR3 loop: CASSGSPSGGIFYEQYF. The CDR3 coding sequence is TGTGCCAGTAGTGGATCCCCTAGCGGGGGGATTTTCTACGAGCAGTACTTC.

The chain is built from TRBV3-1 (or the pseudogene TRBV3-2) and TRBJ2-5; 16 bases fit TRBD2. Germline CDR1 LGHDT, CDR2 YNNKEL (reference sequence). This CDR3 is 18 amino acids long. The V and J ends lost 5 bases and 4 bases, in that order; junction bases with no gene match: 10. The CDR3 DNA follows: TGTGCCAGCAGCTTGACTCCGGGACTAGCGGGGGGGGGAGAGACCCAGTACTTC. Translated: CASSLTPGLAGGGETQYF.

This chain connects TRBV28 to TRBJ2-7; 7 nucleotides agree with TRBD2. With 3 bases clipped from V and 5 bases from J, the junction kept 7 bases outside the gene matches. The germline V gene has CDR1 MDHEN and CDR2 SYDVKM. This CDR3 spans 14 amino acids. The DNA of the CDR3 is TGTGCCAGCAGTTTCGCGGGGGTCGGTCACGAGCAGTACTTC. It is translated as CASSFAGVGHEQYF.

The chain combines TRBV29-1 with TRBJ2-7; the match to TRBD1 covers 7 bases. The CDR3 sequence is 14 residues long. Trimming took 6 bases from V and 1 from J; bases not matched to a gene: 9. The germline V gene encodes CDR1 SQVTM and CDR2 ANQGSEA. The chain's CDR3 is CSVKNRDRSYEQYF. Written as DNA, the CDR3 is TGCAGCGTAAAGAACCGGGACAGATCCTACGAGCAGTACTTC.

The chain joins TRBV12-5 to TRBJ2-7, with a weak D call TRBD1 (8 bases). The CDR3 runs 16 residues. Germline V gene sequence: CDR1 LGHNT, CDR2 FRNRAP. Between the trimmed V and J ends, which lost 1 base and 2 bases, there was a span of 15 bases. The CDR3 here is CASGLARTGRAYEQYF. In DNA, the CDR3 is TGTGCTAGTGGTTTGGCAAGGACAGGGAGGGCCTACGAGCAGTACTTC.

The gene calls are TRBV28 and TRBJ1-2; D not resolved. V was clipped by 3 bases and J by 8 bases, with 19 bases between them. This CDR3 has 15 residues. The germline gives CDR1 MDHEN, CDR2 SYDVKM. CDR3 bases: TGTGCCAGCAGTTTCCCAAAGGTCGGGTCGAGGGGCTACACCTTC. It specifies CASSFPKVGSRGYTF.

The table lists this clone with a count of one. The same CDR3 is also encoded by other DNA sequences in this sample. The CDR3 loop reads CASSRGTVEKLFF. In DNA form, the CDR3 reads TGTGCCAGCAGCCGCGGGACAGTTGAAAAACTGTTTTTT. This chain links TRBV12-3 or TRBV12-4 with TRBJ1-4; 7 nucleotides agree with TRBD1. Trimming cost V 6 bases and J 7 bases; bases outside gene matches: 5. The CDR3 sequence is 13 residues long.

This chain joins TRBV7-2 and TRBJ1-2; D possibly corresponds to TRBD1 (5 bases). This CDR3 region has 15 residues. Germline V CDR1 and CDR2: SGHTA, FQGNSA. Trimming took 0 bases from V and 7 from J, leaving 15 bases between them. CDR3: CASSLAQGQFSGYTF. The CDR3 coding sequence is TGTGCCAGCAGCTTAGCCCAGGGCCAGTTTAGTGGCTACACCTTC.

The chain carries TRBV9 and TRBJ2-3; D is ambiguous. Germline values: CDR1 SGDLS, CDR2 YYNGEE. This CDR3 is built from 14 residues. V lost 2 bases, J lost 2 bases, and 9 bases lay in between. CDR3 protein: CASSVRSNTDTQYF. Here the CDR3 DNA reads TGTGCCAGCAGCGTGAGGAGCAACACAGATACGCAGTATTTT.

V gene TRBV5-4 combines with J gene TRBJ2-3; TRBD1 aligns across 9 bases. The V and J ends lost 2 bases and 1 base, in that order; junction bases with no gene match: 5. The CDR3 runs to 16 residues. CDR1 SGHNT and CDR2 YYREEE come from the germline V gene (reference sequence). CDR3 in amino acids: CASSLPDRGGTDTQYF. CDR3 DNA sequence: TGTGCCAGCAGCTTACCGGACAGGGGAGGCACAGATACGCAGTATTTT.

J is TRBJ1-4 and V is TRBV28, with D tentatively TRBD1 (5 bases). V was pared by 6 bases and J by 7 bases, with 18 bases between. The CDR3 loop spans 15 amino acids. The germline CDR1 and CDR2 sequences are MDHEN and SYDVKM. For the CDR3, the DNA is TGTGCCAGCAGCTCCAACGGTGCGGGGGGTGAAAAACTGTTTTTT. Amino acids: CASSSNGAGGEKLFF. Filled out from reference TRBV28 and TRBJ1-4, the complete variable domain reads DVKVTQSSRYLVKRTGEKVFLECVQDMDHENMFWYRQDPGLGLRLIYFSYDVKMKEKGDIPEGYSVSREKKERFSLILESASTNQTSMYLCASSSNGAGGEKLFFGSGTQLSVL.

CDR3 loop: CASSLSRGRVGSGANVLTF. CDR3 nucleotides: TGCGCCAGCAGCTTGAGTAGGGGCAGGGTAGGATCTGGGGCCAACGTCCTGACTTTC. The V gene is TRBV5-1, the J gene TRBJ2-6, with a possible D match to TRBD1 (5 bases). This CDR3 region has 19 residues. From germline, CDR1 is SGHRS and CDR2 YFSETQ. V dropped 1 base and J dropped 1 base, with 18 bases sitting between them. The full variable domain, completed using reference TRBV5-1 and TRBJ2-6, is KAGVTQTPRYLIKTRGQQVTLSCSPISGHRSVSWYQQTPGQGLQFLFEYFSETQRNKGNFPGRFSGRQFSNSRSEMNVSTLELGDSALYLCASSLSRGRVGSGANVLTFGAGSRLTVL.

The CDR3 sequence is CASSQVYGEAILQYF. CDR3 bases: TGTGCCAGCAGCCAAGTATACGGGGAGGCCATCCTCCAGTACTTC. This chain joins TRBV3-1 (or the pseudogene TRBV3-2) and TRBJ2-4; tentative D call: TRBD2 (6 bases). Germline CDR1 reads LGHDT; CDR2 reads YNNKEL (reference sequence). V was clipped by 1 base and J by 13 bases, with 20 bases between them. This CDR3 has 15 residues.

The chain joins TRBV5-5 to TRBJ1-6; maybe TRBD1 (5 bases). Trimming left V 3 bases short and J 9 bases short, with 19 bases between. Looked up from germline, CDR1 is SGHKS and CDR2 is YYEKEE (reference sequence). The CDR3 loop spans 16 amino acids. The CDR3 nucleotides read TGTGCCAGCAGCTCCGAAACTATGACAGTTATTTCACCCCTCCACTTT. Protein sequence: CASSSETMTVISPLHF. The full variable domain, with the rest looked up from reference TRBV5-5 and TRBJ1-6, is DAGVTQSPTHLIKTRGQQVTLRCSPISGHKSVSWYQQVLGQGPQFIFQYYEKEERGRGNFPDRFSARQFPNYSSELNVNALLLGDSALYLCASSSETMTVISPLHFGNGTRLTVT.

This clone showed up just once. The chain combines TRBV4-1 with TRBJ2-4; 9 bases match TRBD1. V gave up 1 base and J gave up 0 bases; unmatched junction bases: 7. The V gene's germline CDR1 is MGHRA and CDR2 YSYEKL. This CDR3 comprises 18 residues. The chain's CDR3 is CASSQGRQGGRAKNIQYF. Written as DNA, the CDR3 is TGCGCCAGCAGCCAAGGCCGACAGGGGGGGAGAGCCAAAAACATTCAGTACTTC.

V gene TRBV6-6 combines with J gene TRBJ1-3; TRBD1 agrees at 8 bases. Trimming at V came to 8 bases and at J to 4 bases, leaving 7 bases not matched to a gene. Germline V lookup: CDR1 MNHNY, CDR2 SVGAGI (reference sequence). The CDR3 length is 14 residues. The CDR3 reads CASQDRGAGNTIYF. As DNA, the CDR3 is TGTGCCAGCCAAGACAGGGGTGCGGGAAACACCATATATTTT.

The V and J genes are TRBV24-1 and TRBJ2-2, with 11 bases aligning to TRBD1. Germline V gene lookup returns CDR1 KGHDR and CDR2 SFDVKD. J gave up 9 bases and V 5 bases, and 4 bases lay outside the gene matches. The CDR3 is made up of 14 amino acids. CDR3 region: CATSGTGGRRELFF. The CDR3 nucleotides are TGTGCCACCAGTGGGACAGGGGGCAGGAGGGAGCTGTTTTTT.

The CDR3 DNA sequence: TGTGCCAGCCAAAGCGGGACAGGGTCCGGGCAGTTCTTC. It codes for CASQSGTGSGQFF. J is TRBJ2-1 and V is TRBV9; 9 nucleotides line up with TRBD1. The V gene's germline CDR1 is SGDLS and CDR2 YYNGEE. V lost 7 bases and J lost 12; bases outside the gene matches: 11. This CDR3 comprises 13 residues.

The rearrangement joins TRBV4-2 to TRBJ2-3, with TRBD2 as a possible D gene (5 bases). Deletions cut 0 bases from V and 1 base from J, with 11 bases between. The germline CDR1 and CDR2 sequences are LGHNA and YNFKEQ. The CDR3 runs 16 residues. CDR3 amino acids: CASSQEGLRGTDTQYF. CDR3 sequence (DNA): TGTGCCAGCAGCCAAGAAGGTTTGAGGGGCACAGATACGCAGTATTTT.

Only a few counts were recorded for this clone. CDR3 sequence reads: CASRFGQGHYYGYTF. CDR3 coding DNA: TGTGCCAGCAGGTTCGGACAGGGCCATTACTATGGCTACACCTTC. V gene TRBV5-4 combines with J gene TRBJ1-2; TRBD1 aligns across 8 bases. Germline CDR1 is SGHNT and CDR2 is YYREEE (reference sequence). With V trimmed by 5 bases and J by 3 bases, 9 bases remained unmatched. The CDR3 is 15 residues long.